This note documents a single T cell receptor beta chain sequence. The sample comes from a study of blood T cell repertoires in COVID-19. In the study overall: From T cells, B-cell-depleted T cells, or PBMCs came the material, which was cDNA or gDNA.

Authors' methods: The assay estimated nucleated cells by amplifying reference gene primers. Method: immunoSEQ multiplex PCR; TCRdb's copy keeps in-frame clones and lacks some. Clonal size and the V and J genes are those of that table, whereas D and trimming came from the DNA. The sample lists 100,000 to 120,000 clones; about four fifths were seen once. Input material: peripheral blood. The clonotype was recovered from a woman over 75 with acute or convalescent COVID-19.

The chain's CDR3 is CASSSGQGNMNTEAFF. As DNA, the CDR3 is TGCGCCAGCAGCTCGGGACAGGGGAATATGAACACTGAAGCTTTCTTT. The rearrangement links TRBV5-1 to TRBJ1-1, with 10 nucleotides matching TRBD1. Germline V CDR1 and CDR2: SGHRS, YFSETQ. J gave up 0 bases and V 3 bases, and 5 bases lay outside the gene matches. The CDR3 totals 16 residues.